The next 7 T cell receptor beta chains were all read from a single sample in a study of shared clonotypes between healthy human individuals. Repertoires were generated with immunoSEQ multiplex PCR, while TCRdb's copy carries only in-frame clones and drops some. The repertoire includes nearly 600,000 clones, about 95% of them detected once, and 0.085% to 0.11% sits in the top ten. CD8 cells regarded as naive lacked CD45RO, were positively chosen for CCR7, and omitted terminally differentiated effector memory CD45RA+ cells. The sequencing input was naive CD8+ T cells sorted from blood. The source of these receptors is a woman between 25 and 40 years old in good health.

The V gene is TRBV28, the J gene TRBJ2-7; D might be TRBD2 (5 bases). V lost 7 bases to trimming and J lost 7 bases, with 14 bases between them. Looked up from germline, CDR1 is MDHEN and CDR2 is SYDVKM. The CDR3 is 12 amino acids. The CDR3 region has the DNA TGTGCCAGCAACCTACTAGGCCGAGAGCAGTACTTC. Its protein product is CASNLLGREQYF.

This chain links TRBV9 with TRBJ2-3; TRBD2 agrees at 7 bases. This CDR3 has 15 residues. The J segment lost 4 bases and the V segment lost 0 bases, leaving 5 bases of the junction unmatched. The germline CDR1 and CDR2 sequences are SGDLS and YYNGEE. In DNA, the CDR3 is TGTGCCAGCAGCGTAGGTGGGAGGGAGTCAGATACGCAGTATTTT. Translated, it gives CASSVGGRESDTQYF.

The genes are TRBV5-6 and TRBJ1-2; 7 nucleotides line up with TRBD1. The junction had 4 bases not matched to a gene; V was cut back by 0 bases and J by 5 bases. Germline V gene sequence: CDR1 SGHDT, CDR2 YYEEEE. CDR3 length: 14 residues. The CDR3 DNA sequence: TGTGCCAGCAGCTTGGAAGGGACAGATTATGGCTACACCTTC. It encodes CASSLEGTDYGYTF.

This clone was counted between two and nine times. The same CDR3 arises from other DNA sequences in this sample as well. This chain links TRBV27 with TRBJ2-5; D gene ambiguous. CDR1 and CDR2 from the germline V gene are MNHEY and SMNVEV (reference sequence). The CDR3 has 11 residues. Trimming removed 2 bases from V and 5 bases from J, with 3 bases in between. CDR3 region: CASSLGETQYF. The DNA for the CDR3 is TGTGCCAGCAGTTTAGGGGAGACCCAGTACTTC.

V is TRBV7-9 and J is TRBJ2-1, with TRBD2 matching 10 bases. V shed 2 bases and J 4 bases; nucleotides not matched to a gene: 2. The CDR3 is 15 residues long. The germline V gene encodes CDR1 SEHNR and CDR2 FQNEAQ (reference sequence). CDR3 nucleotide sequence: TGTGCCAGCAGCTTAAGCGGGAGGGGTTACAATGAGCAGTTCTTC. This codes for CASSLSGRGYNEQFF.

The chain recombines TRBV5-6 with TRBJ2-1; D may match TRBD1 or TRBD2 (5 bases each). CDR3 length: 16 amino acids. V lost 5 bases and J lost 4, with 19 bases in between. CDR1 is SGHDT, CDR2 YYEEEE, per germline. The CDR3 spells CASRLELRGDYNEQFF. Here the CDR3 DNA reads TGTGCCAGCAGGCTAGAGTTGAGGGGTGATTACAATGAGCAGTTCTTC.

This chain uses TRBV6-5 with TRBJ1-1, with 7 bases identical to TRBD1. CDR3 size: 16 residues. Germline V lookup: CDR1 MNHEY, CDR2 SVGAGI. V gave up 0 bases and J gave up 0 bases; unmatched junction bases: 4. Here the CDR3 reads CASSYSTGPLNTEAFF. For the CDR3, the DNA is TGTGCCAGCAGTTACTCGACAGGGCCTTTGAACACTGAAGCTTTCTTT.